What follows are 31 T cell receptor beta chains derived from one specimen sequenced in a study of cytomegalovirus exposure and HLA in healthy donors. Here immunoSEQ multiplex PCR was the method, and the copy in TCRdb shows in-frame clones only, minus some. The data hold about 160,000 clones, with roughly 80% observed a single time. Specimen: PBMCs. The receptors come from a man aged 25 to 45 in good health and CMV-seropositive.

This chain connects TRBV18 to TRBJ1-2; 8 bases map to TRBD1. With 4 bases clipped from V and 2 bases from J, the junction kept 9 bases outside the gene matches. Germline CDR1 is KGHSH and CDR2 is LQKENI. The CDR3 runs 16 residues. CDR3 loop: CASSLGQAAGNYGYTF. CDR3 coding DNA: TGTGCCAGCTCACTGGGACAGGCCGCGGGAAACTATGGCTACACCTTC.

The chain employs TRBV19 and TRBJ1-1; 9 bases align to TRBD1. Per the germline V gene, CDR1 is LNHDA and CDR2 is SQIVND (reference sequence). V lost 5 bases and J lost 6; bases outside the gene matches: 7. The CDR3 is 14 amino acids. CDR3 residues: CASSRGDRVPEAFF. The CDR3 region has the DNA TGTGCCAGTAGTCGGGGGGACAGGGTCCCTGAAGCTTTCTTT.

The chain combines TRBV5-1 with TRBJ2-5, with TRBD1 as a possible D gene (6 bases). CDR3 length equals 14 residues. V was shortened by 1 base and J by 2 bases, with 9 bases between the two germline ends. CDR1 and CDR2 from the germline V gene are SGHRS and YFSETQ. The CDR3 here is CASSLLTGQETQYF. As DNA, the CDR3 is TGCGCCAGCAGCTTGTTGACAGGTCAAGAGACCCAGTACTTC.

The rearrangement uses TRBV6-5 and TRBJ2-3; possible D gene TRBD1, 5 bases. V lost 2 bases and J lost 6, with 12 bases in between. The CDR3 has 14 amino acids. Germline values: CDR1 MNHEY, CDR2 SVGAGI. CDR3 residues: CASSYGQGGDTQYF. DNA of the CDR3: TGTGCCAGCAGTTACGGGCAGGGTGGGGATACGCAGTATTTT.

V is TRBV7-6 and J is TRBJ2-5; 10 bases align to TRBD2. Germline CDR1 is SGHVS and CDR2 is FNYEAQ. CDR3 size: 17 residues. V lost 1 base to trimming and J lost 2 bases; unmatched junction nucleotides: 7. CDR3 sequence (DNA): TGTGCCAGCAGCTTAGACATCAGCGGGGGGGATCAAGAGACCCAGTACTTC. The encoded protein is CASSLDISGGDQETQYF.

CDR3 sequence: CSVEGLAGGYGEQFF. The CDR3 DNA follows: TGCAGCGTTGAGGGCTTGGCGGGGGGTTACGGTGAGCAGTTCTTC. The chain employs TRBV29-1 and TRBJ2-1, with 8 bases identical to TRBD2. Germline V lookup: CDR1 SQVTM, CDR2 ANQGSEA. The V gene end was trimmed by 3 bases and the J gene end by 9 bases; junction bases not matched to a gene: 13. This CDR3 region has 15 residues.

The chain recombines TRBV2 with TRBJ2-3; TRBD2 is a possible D gene (6 bases). The V gene's germline CDR1 is SNHLY and CDR2 FYNNEI. This CDR3 is built from 13 residues. Trimming stripped 6 bases from V and 2 bases from J, with 9 bases between. The DNA of the CDR3 is TGTGCCAGCAGCCGGACTAACACAGATACGCAGTATTTT. As protein: CASSRTNTDTQYF. The full variable domain, completed using reference TRBV2 and TRBJ2-3, is EPEVTQTPSHQVTQMGQEVILRCVPISNHLYFYWYRQILGQKVEFLVSFYNNEISEKSEIFDDQFSVERPDGSNFTLKIRSTKLEDSAMYFCASSRTNTDTQYFGPGTRLTVL.

V is TRBV11-2 and J is TRBJ2-3, with 7 positions matching TRBD1. The J segment lost 4 bases and the V segment lost 1 base, leaving 8 bases of the junction unmatched. Germline V gene sequence: CDR1 SGHAT, CDR2 FQNNGV. There are 16 residues in the CDR3. The CDR3 here is CASSLALDRVADTQYF. CDR3 nucleotides: TGTGCCAGCAGCTTAGCCCTCGACAGGGTTGCAGATACGCAGTATTTT.

This chain links TRBV6-5 with TRBJ2-5; TRBD2 matches at 7 bases. Germline CDR1 is MNHEY and CDR2 is SVGAGI. This CDR3 has 13 amino acids. The V gene end was trimmed by 5 bases and the J gene end by 5 bases; junction bases not matched to a gene: 5. The chain's CDR3 is CASSPTSRETQYF. DNA for the CDR3: TGTGCCAGCAGTCCGACTAGCAGGGAGACCCAGTACTTC.

J is TRBJ1-6 and V is TRBV6-1; D gene unclear. Trimming left V 1 base short and J 9 bases short, with 16 bases between. The CDR3 spans 16 residues. Germline V lookup: CDR1 MNHNS, CDR2 SASEGT. The CDR3 nucleotides are TGTGCCAGCAGTGAAGGGGTCATAGCCACGACTTCACCCCTCCACTTT. It codes for CASSEGVIATTSPLHF.

This sequence joins TRBV9 and TRBJ2-7; perhaps TRBD1 as D (6 bases). There are 16 residues in the CDR3. Per the germline V gene, CDR1 is SGDLS and CDR2 is YYNGEE. The V end was cut by 0 bases, the J end by 0 bases, with 13 bases between. The CDR3 coding sequence is TGTGCCAGCAGCGTAGTTGGGGACACCACCTCCTACGAGCAGTACTTC. Translation gives CASSVVGDTTSYEQYF.

V is TRBV6-6 and J is TRBJ1-5; the D is unclear. Trimming shortened V by 2 bases and J by 7 bases, and 18 bases separated the two germline ends. This CDR3 has 16 amino acids. Germline assignment: CDR1 MNHNY and CDR2 SVGAGI (reference sequence). The CDR3, as DNA: TGTGCCAGCAGTTACCGGCCGGGGAACGATAAACAGCCCCAGCATTTT. Translation: CASSYRPGNDKQPQHF.

This clone has just a few counts. The genes are TRBV10-3 and TRBJ2-7; tentative D call: TRBD2 (5 bases). This CDR3 has 16 amino acids. The germline V gene has CDR1 ENHRY and CDR2 SYGVKD. V lost 2 bases and J lost 1, with 15 bases in between. DNA of the CDR3: TGTGCCATCAGTGAGCCGGGCTCGCGGGCGTCCTACGAGCAGTACTTC. It yields the protein CAISEPGSRASYEQYF.

The chain links TRBV5-3 to TRBJ1-6; D is uncertain. Being an ORF, TRBV5-3 has a function that is uncertain. Trimming removed 1 base from V and 1 base from J, with 12 bases in between. CDR3 size: 17 residues. CDR3: CARSLCFESSYNSPLHF. CDR3 in DNA: TGTGCCAGAAGCTTGTGTTTTGAGTCATCCTATAATTCACCCCTCCACTTT.

The genes are TRBV7-2 and TRBJ2-1; 11 positions match TRBD2. J was trimmed by 9 bases and V by 1 base; bases with no gene match: 5. The length of the CDR3 is 15 residues. Germline-derived CDR1 and CDR2 are SGHTA and FQGNSA. The CDR3 nucleotides read TGTGCCAGCAGCTTAGTTTCTAGCGGGGGGTCTGAGCAGTTCTTC. Translation: CASSLVSSGGSEQFF.

This clone was found once. V and J are TRBV6-5 and TRBJ2-2, with D perhaps TRBD2 (6 bases). Germline loops: CDR1 MNHEY, CDR2 SVGAGI. Trimming took off 2 bases at V and 6 bases at J, with 7 bases between the two ends. The CDR3 extends over 13 amino acids. CDR3 in DNA: TGTGCCAGCAGTTACGGGGAGGCCGGGGAGCTGTTTTTT. It is translated as CASSYGEAGELFF.

V is TRBV4-3 and J is TRBJ2-5, with D perhaps matching TRBD2 (5 bases). CDR1 is LGHNA, CDR2 YSLEER, per germline. The V end lost 3 bases, the J end lost 5 bases, and 25 bases lay between the germline ends. The CDR3 sequence is 18 residues long. The CDR3, as DNA: TGCGCCAGCAGCCACCAACTTGAGGCGGAGGATAGTCGGGAGACCCAGTACTTC. Protein sequence: CASSHQLEAEDSRETQYF.

The chain carries TRBV9 and TRBJ2-1; 8 nucleotides agree with TRBD2. The CDR3 extends over 14 amino acids. Germline V CDR1 and CDR2: SGDLS, YYNGEE. V was clipped by 3 bases and J by 5 bases; unmatched bases: 4. The CDR3 DNA reads as TGTGCCAGCAGCGGTAGCGGGAACGACAATGAGCAGTTCTTC. Amino acid sequence: CASSGSGNDNEQFF. Filled out from reference TRBV9 and TRBJ2-1, the complete variable domain reads DSGVTQTPKHLITATGQRVTLRCSPRSGDLSVYWYQQSLDQGLQFLIQYYNGEERAKGNILERFSAQQFPDLHSELNLSSLELGDSALYFCASSGSGNDNEQFFGPGTRLTVL.

The rearrangement joins TRBV30 to TRBJ2-1, with TRBD1 as a possible D gene (5 bases). Germline CDR1 is GTSNPN and CDR2 is SVGIG (reference sequence). The CDR3 totals 14 residues. Between the trimmed V and J ends, which lost 4 bases and 4 bases, there was a span of 14 bases. CDR3 protein: CAWNSMTAYNEQFF. As DNA, the CDR3 is TGTGCCTGGAATTCAATGACAGCATACAATGAGCAGTTCTTC.

This chain joins TRBV18 and TRBJ2-2; D call uncertain. This CDR3 has 13 residues. Trimming pared 5 bases from V and 0 bases from J, leaving 4 bases between. Germline CDR1 KGHSH, CDR2 LQKENI. CDR3 coding DNA: TGTGCCAGCTCAGGGCCGAACACCGGGGAGCTGTTTTTT. This gives the protein CASSGPNTGELFF.

This clone was recorded only once. This chain connects TRBV2 to TRBJ1-1, with D tentatively TRBD1 (5 bases). The CDR3 is 15 amino acids. The V end lost 8 bases, the J end lost 3 bases, and 19 bases lay between the germline ends. Germline CDR1 SNHLY, CDR2 FYNNEI. CDR3 sequence (DNA): TGTGCCAGCGGCGGAGAGTCAGGGATTTACACTGAAGCTTTCTTT. Protein sequence: CASGGESGIYTEAFF.

This clone was seen a handful of times. This chain joins TRBV25-1 and TRBJ2-7; 7 nucleotides agree with TRBD2. Losses at the gene ends were 2 bases for V and 5 bases for J; bases not matched to a gene: 6. This CDR3 is built from 14 residues. Germline CDR1 MGHDK, CDR2 SYGVNS. The CDR3, as DNA: TGTGCCAGCAGTGAAGTCGGGGGGTTCGACGAGCAGTACTTC. Protein product: CASSEVGGFDEQYF.

V gene TRBV10-3 combines with J gene TRBJ2-7; D ambiguous. CDR1 and CDR2 from the germline V gene are ENHRY and SYGVKD. V lost 7 bases to trimming and J lost 2 bases, with 9 bases between them. This CDR3 has 12 amino acids. CDR3 DNA: TGTGCCATCATGCGTGACACCTACGAGCAGTACTTC. Its translation is CAIMRDTYEQYF.

The rearrangement uses TRBV6-5 and TRBJ1-5; 7 nucleotides match TRBD1. CDR1 is MNHEY and CDR2 is SVGAGI in the germline V gene. Trimming took 5 bases from V and 1 from J; bases not matched to a gene: 5. The CDR3 covers 15 residues. CDR3 protein: CASSPEQGSNQPQHF. The CDR3 DNA follows: TGTGCCAGCAGTCCGGAACAGGGGAGCAATCAGCCCCAGCATTTT.

This clone was recorded only once. The CDR3 DNA sequence: TGTGCCTGGAGTGTTTGGGCCGATTCACCCCTCCACTTT. Amino acids: CAWSVWADSPLHF. The chain recombines TRBV30 with TRBJ1-6; D call uncertain. The ends were cut back, 0 bases at V and 8 bases at J, with 8 bases in the middle. The V gene's germline CDR1 is GTSNPN and CDR2 SVGIG (reference sequence). CDR3 length: 13 amino acids. Combining the CDR3 with reference TRBV30 and TRBJ1-6 gives the whole variable domain SQTIHQWPATLVQPVGSPLSLECTVEGTSNPNLYWYRQAAGRGLQLLFYSVGIGQISSEVPQNLSASRPQDRQFILSSKKLLLSDSGFYLCAWSVWADSPLHFGNGTRLTVT.

The chain combines TRBV7-9 with TRBJ2-7; the D gene is possibly TRBD1 (6 bases). This CDR3 spans 14 amino acids. Germline V gives CDR1 SEHNR, CDR2 FQNEAQ (reference sequence). Trimming left V 5 bases short and J 5 bases short, with 16 bases between. The CDR3 region is CASSRTIRGHEQYF. CDR3 DNA: TGTGCCAGCAGCCGAACGATCAGGGGCCACGAGCAGTACTTC.

This sequence joins TRBV10-2 and TRBJ1-3; D gene uncertain. The V end lost 0 bases, the J end lost 6 bases, and 9 bases lay between the germline ends. Germline V gene data show CDR1 as WSHSY and CDR2 as SAAADI. The CDR3 loop spans 14 amino acids. CDR3: CASSESRIANTIYF. For the CDR3, the DNA is TGCGCCAGCAGTGAGTCGAGGATAGCAAACACCATATATTTT.

The V call is TRBV7-2, the J call TRBJ1-2; TRBD1 matches at 8 bases. CDR1 is SGHTA and CDR2 is FQGNSA in the germline V gene. Unmatched junction bases numbered 10, after V lost 5 bases and J lost 8 bases. The length of the CDR3 is 14 residues. The CDR3 is CASSPPETGVGYTF. The CDR3 DNA is TGTGCCAGCAGCCCACCGGAGACAGGGGTAGGCTACACCTTC.

The gene calls are TRBV5-6 and TRBJ2-7, with D unresolved. Germline V gives CDR1 SGHDT, CDR2 YYEEEE. The CDR3 extends over 12 amino acids. V gave up 0 bases and J gave up 6 bases, with 7 bases separating them. CDR3 region: CASSLDLSEQYF. The CDR3 DNA follows: TGTGCCAGCAGCTTGGACCTTAGCGAGCAGTACTTC.

The rearrangement joins TRBV9 to TRBJ1-1; TRBD1 might be the D (6 bases). Trimming stripped 4 bases from V and 3 bases from J, with 10 bases between. This CDR3 is built from 13 residues. Germline-derived CDR1 and CDR2 are SGDLS and YYNGEE. This chain's CDR3 is CASSPWTDTEAFF. CDR3 DNA: TGTGCCAGCAGCCCCTGGACAGACACTGAAGCTTTCTTT. Full variable domain (outside the CDR3, taken from reference TRBV9 and TRBJ1-1): DSGVTQTPKHLITATGQRVTLRCSPRSGDLSVYWYQQSLDQGLQFLIQYYNGEERAKGNILERFSAQQFPDLHSELNLSSLELGDSALYFCASSPWTDTEAFFGQGTRLTVV.

The gene calls are TRBV11-2 and TRBJ2-1; D is undetermined. Germline CDR1 SGHAT, CDR2 FQNNGV. The CDR3 totals 18 residues. Trimming left V 2 bases short and J 0 bases short, with 17 bases between. The CDR3: CASSLSPRSLSSYNEQFF. The DNA of the CDR3 is TGTGCCAGCAGCTTATCCCCCCGGAGTCTGAGCTCCTACAATGAGCAGTTCTTC. The variable domain in full, with the rest retrieved from reference TRBV11-2 and TRBJ2-1, is EAGVAQSPRYKIIEKRQSVAFWCNPISGHATLYWYQQILGQGPKLLIQFQNNGVVDDSQLPKDRFSAERLKGVDSTLKIQPAKLEDSAVYLCASSLSPRSLSSYNEQFFGPGTRLTVL.